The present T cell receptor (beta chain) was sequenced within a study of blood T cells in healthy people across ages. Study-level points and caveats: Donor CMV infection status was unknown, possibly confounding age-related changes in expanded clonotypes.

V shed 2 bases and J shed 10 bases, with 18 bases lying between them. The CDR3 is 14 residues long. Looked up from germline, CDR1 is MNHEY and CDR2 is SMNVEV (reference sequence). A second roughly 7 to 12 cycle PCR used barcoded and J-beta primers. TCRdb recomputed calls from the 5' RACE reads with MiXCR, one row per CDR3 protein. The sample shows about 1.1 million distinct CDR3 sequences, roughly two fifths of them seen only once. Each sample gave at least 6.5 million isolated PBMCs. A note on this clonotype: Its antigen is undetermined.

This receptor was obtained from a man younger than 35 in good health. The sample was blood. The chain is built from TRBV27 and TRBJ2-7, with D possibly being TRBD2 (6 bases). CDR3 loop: CASSLGELAPIQYF. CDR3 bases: TGTGCCAGCAGTTTAGGGGAGCTAGCGCCAATTCAGTACTTC.